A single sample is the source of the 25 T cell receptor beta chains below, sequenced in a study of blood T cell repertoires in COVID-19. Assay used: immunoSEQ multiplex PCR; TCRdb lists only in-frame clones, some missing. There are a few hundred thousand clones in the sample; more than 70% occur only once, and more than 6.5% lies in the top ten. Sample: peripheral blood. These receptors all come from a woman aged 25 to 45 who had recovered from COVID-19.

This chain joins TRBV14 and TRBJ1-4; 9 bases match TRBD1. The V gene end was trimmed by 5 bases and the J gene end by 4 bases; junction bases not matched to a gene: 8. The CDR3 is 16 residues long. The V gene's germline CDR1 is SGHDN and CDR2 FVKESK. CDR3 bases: TGTGCCAGCAGCTCACGACAGGGGGGGGGTAATGAAAAACTGTTTTTT. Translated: CASSSRQGGGNEKLFF.

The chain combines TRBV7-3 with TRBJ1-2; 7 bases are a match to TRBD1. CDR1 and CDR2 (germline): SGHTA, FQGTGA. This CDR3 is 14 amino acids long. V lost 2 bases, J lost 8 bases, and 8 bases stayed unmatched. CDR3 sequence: CASSLSGGSTGYTF. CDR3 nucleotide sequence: TGTGCCAGCAGCTTATCAGGGGGATCGACGGGCTACACCTTC.

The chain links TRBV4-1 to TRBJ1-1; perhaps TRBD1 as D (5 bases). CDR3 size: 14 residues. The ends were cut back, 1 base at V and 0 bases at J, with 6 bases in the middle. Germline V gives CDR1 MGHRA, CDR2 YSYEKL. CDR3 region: CASSQGQMNTEAFF. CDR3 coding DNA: TGCGCCAGCAGCCAAGGACAGATGAACACTGAAGCTTTCTTT.

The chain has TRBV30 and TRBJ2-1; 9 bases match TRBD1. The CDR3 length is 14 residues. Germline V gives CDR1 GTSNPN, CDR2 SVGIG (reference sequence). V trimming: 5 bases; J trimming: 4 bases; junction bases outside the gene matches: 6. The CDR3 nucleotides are TGTGCCTGGCAACCGGGACAGGGATACAATGAGCAGTTCTTC. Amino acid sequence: CAWQPGQGYNEQFF.

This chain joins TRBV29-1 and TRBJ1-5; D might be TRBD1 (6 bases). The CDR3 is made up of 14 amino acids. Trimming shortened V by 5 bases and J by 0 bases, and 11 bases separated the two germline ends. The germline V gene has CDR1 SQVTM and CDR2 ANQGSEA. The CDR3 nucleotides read TGCAGCGTTCTAACAGGGTATAGCAATCAGCCCCAGCATTTT. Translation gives CSVLTGYSNQPQHF.

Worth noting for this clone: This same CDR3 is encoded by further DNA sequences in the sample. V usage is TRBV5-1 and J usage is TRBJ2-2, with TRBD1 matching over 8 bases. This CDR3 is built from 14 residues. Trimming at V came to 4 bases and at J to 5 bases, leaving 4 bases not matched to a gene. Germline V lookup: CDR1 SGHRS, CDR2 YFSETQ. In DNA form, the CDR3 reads TGCGCCAGCAGCCTCGACAGGGGTACCGGGGAGCTGTTTTTT. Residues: CASSLDRGTGELFF. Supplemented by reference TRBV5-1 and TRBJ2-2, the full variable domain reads KAGVTQTPRYLIKTRGQQVTLSCSPISGHRSVSWYQQTPGQGLQFLFEYFSETQRNKGNFPGRFSGRQFSNSRSEMNVSTLELGDSALYLCASSLDRGTGELFFGEGSRLTVL.

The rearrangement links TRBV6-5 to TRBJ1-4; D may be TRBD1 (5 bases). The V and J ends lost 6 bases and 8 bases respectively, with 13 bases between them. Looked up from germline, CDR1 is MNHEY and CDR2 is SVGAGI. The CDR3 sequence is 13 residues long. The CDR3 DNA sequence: TGTGCCAGCAGCTACAGGAGAGGGGAAAAACTGTTTTTT. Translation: CASSYRRGEKLFF.

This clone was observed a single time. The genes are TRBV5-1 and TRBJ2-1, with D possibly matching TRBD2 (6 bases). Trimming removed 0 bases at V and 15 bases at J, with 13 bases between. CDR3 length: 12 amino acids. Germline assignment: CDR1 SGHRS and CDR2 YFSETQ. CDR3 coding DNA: TGCGCCAGCAGCTTGGTGGACGGGGGTCCGTTCTTC. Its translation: CASSLVDGGPFF.

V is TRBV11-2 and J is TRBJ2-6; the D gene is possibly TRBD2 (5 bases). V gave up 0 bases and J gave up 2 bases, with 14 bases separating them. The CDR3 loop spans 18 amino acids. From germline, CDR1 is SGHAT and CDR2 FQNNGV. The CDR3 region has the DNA TGTGCCAGCAGCTTAGAAGGACGAGGGCAAGCTGGGGCCAACGTCCTGACTTTC. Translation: CASSLEGRGQAGANVLTF.

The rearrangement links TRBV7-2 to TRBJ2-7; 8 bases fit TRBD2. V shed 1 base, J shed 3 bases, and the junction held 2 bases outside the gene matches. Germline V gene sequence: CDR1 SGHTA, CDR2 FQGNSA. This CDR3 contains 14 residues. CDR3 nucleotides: TGTGCCAGCAGCTTAGTGCGGGGGGACTACGAGCAGTACTTC. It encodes CASSLVRGDYEQYF.

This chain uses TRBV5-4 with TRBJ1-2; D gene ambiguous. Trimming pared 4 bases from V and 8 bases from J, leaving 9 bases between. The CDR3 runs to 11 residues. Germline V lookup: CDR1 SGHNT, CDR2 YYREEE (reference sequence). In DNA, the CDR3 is TGTGCCAGCAGCGCGGAGCGAGGCTACACCTTC. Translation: CASSAERGYTF.

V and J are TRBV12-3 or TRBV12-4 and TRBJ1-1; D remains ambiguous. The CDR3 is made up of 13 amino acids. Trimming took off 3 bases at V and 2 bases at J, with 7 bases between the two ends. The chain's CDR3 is CASSLRANTEAFF. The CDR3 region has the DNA TGTGCCAGCAGTTTGAGGGCAAACACTGAAGCTTTCTTT.

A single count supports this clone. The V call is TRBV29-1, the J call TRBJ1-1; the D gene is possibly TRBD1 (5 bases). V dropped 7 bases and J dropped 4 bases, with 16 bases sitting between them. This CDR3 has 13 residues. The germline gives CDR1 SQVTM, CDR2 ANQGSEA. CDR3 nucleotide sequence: TGCAGCGCCAAACCTGACAGCAGCACTGAAGCTTTCTTT. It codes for CSAKPDSSTEAFF.

The CDR3: CSVGYSNEKLFF. The CDR3 DNA reads as TGCAGCGTTGGTTACAGTAATGAAAAACTGTTTTTT. The V and J genes are TRBV29-1 and TRBJ1-4; D is ambiguous. CDR1 and CDR2 from the germline V gene are SQVTM and ANQGSEA. Trimming removed 4 bases from V and 4 bases from J, with 7 bases in between. The CDR3 sequence is 12 residues long.

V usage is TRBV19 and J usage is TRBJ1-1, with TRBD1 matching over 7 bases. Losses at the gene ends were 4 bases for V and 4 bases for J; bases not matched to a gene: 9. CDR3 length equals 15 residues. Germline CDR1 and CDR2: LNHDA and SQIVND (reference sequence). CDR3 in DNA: TGTGCCAGTAGTACCGCACAGGGGCTTGTCACTGAAGCTTTCTTT. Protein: CASSTAQGLVTEAFF. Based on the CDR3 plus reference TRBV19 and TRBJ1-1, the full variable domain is DGGITQSPKYLFRKEGQNVTLSCEQNLNHDAMYWYRQDPGQGLRLIYYSQIVNDFQKGDIAEGYSVSREKKESFPLTVTSAQKNPTAFYLCASSTAQGLVTEAFFGQGTRLTVV.

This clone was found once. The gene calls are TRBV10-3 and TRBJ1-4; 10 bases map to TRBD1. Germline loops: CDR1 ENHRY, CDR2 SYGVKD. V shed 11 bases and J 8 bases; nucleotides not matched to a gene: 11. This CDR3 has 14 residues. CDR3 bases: TGTGCCGTCTCATCCGGGACAGGGGACGAAAAACTGTTTTTT. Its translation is CAVSSGTGDEKLFF.

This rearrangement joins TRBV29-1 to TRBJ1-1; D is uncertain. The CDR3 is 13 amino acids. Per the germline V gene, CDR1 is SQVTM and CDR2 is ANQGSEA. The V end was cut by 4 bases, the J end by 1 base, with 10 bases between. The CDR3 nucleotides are TGCAGCGTTGTTCGCGGCACGAACACTGAAGCTTTCTTT. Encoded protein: CSVVRGTNTEAFF. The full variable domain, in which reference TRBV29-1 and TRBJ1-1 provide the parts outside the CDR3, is SAVISQKPSRDICQRGTSLTIQCQVDSQVTMMFWYRQQPGQSLTLIATANQGSEATYESGFVIDKFPISRPNLTFSTLTVSNMSPEDSSIYLCSVVRGTNTEAFFGQGTRLTVV.

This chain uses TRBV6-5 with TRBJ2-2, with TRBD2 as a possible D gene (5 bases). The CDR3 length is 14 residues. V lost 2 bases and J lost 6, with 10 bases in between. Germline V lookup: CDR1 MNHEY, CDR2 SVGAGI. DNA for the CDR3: TGTGCCAGCAGTTACCTACAGAGGGCCGGGGAGCTGTTTTTT. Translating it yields CASSYLQRAGELFF.

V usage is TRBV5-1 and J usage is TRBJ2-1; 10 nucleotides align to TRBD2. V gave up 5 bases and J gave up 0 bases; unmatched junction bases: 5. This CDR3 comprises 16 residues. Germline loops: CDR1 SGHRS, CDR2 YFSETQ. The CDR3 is CASRLAGAYSYNEQFF. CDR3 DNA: TGCGCCAGCAGGCTAGCGGGGGCTTACTCCTACAATGAGCAGTTCTTC.

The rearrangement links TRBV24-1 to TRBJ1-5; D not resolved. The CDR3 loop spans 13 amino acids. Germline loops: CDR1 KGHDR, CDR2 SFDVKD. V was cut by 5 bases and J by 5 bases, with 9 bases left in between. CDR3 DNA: TGTGCCACCAGTGGTCCCCCCGATCAGCCCCAGCATTTT. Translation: CATSGPPDQPQHF.

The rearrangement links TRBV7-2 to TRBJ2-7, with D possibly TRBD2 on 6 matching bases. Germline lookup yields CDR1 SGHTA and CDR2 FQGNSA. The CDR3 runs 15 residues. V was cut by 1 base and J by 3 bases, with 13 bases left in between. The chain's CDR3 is CASSLDKGGFYEQYF. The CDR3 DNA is TGTGCCAGCAGCTTAGATAAGGGAGGCTTCTACGAGCAGTACTTC.

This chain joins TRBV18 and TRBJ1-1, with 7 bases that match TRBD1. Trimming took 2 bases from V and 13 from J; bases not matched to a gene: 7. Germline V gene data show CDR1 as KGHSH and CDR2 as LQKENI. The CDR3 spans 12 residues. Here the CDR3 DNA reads TGTGCCAGCTCACCAGACAGGGAAAGGGTTTTCTTT. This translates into CASSPDRERVFF.

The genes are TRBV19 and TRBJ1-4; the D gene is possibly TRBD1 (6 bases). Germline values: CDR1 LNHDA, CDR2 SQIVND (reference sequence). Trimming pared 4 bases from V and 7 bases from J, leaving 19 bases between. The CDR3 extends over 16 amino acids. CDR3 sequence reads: CASSRGGPGFGEKLFF. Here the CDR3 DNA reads TGTGCCAGTAGTAGGGGGGGGCCGGGTTTCGGTGAAAAACTGTTTTTT.

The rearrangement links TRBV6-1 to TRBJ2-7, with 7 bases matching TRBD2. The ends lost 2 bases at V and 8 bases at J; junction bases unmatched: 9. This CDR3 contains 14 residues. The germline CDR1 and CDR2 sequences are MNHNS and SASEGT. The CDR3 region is CASSEMIAGEKQYF. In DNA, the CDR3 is TGTGCCAGCAGTGAAATGATCGCGGGGGAGAAGCAGTACTTC.

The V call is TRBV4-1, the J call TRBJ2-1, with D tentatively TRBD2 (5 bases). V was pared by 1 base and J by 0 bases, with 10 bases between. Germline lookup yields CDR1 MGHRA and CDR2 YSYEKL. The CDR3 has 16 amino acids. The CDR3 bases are TGCGCCAGCAGCCAAGCCTTAGCGATCTCCTACAATGAGCAGTTCTTC. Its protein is CASSQALAISYNEQFF.